The subject of this entry is one T cell receptor (beta chain). Its antigen is currently unknown. The entry originates in a study of Ad26.COV2.S vaccination and SARS-CoV-2 variants. At the level of the study: By the intramuscular route, Ad26.COV2.S was given once, or twice 56 days apart. Findings and limits, study-wide: Total T cell responses, in the TCR breadth and depth analyses, may have been underestimated.

Indicated treatment: some 20 received Ad26.COV2.S at low or high dose, single or two shots; 5 received placebo; per-sample allocation not given. Sampling was done on day 63 after the first vaccine or placebo injection. Sequencing was performed with immunoSEQ multiplex PCR; in TCRdb, only in-frame clones are kept and a portion is missing. The sample holds roughly 420,000 clones, 75% to 90% seen once. V lost 5 bases and J lost 0, with 14 bases in between. Germline CDR1 reads SNHLY; CDR2 reads FYNNEI. This CDR3 contains 17 residues. The chain links TRBV2 to TRBJ1-6; tentatively, D is TRBD1 (6 bases). The sequence came from a person aged 18-60 years who received the Ad26.COV2.S COVID-19 vaccine or a placebo. This specimen consisted of peripheral blood, obtained in a trial of Ad26.COV2.S vaccine versus placebo. The CDR3 DNA reads as TGTGCCAGCAGTAGGGGGGCTTCGGGCTCCTATAATTCACCCCTCCACTTT. Amino acid sequence: CASSRGASGSYNSPLHF.